The rows below give T cell receptor beta chains drawn from one sample of a study of blood T cell repertoires in COVID-19. Sequencing was performed with immunoSEQ multiplex PCR; in TCRdb, only in-frame clones are kept and a portion is missing. The sample lists fewer than 70,000 clones; less than 90% were seen once. The sequenced sample consisted of peripheral blood. The receptors originated from a man older than 75 with acute or convalescent COVID-19. The CDR3 runs from the conserved cysteine through the conserved F or W. Fields, in order: CDR3 DNA, CDR3 protein, D gene, V gene, clone size, J gene. The D gene is left open where the match is weak. Rows give clone size only sometimes, using once, few, many, or a class for an expanded clone.

TGTGCCAGCAGTTTCGGGTTATCGTACACTGAAGCTTTCTTT	CASSFGLSYTEAFF	.	TRBV6-1	.	TRBJ1-1
TGTGCCAGCAGTTATGGTAGGAACACTGAAGCTTTCTTT	CASSYGRNTEAFF	.	TRBV6-5	.	TRBJ1-1
TGTGCCAGTAGTGGCTCCGGGACTAGCGGGAGATACGAGCAGTACTTC	CASSGSGTSGRYEQYF	TRBD2	TRBV19	.	TRBJ2-7
TGTGCCAGCAGCGGGGGTTGGGAGTACTATGGCTACACCTTC	CASSGGWEYYGYTF	.	TRBV9	.	TRBJ1-2
TGTGCCAGCAGCCCGGGTGCCCAACTTTCTGGGGAGCAGTTCTTC	CASSPGAQLSGEQFF	.	TRBV13	.	TRBJ2-1
TGTGCCACCAGTGATCCTGGACAGGGCAATCAGCCCCAGCATTTT	CATSDPGQGNQPQHF	TRBD1	TRBV24-1	.	TRBJ1-5
TGTGCCAGCAGTTCAACTAGCGCTTTCTCCTACGAGCAGTACTTC	CASSSTSAFSYEQYF	TRBD2	TRBV6-5	.	TRBJ2-7
TGTGCCAGCTCGCAGGGAATGAACACTGAAGCTTTCTTT	CASSQGMNTEAFF	.	TRBV18	.	TRBJ1-1
TGTGCCAGCTCACGACCGGACAGGGGGAACGAGCAGTACTTC	CASSRPDRGNEQYF	TRBD1	TRBV18	.	TRBJ2-7
TGTGCCACCAGTGATACGGACTTATACAATGAGCAGTTCTTC	CATSDTDLYNEQFF	.	TRBV24-1	.	TRBJ2-1
TGCGCCAGCAGCTCTCAGACAGGGAATGTTCCCTTAAATGAGCAGTTCTTC	CASSSQTGNVPLNEQFF	TRBD1	TRBV5-1	.	TRBJ2-1
TGCGCCAGCCTAGGCCAGGGGGCAGGTGGCTACACCTTC	CASLGQGAGGYTF	TRBD1	TRBV10-1	.	TRBJ1-2
TGTGCCAGCAGCGCCCTATTAGATACGCAGTATTTT	CASSALLDTQYF	.	TRBV4-2	.	TRBJ2-3
TGTGCCAGCAAAGACAGTACTAATGGCTACACCTTC	CASKDSTNGYTF	.	TRBV27	.	TRBJ1-2
TGTGCCAGTAAACAAGGTCGGGACAGCCCCAGGCCCCAGCATTTT	CASKQGRDSPRPQHF	TRBD1	TRBV19	.	TRBJ1-5
TGTGCCAGCAGTCTAGGGGGACGGGGAGCTTTCTTT	CASSLGGRGAFF	.	TRBV2	.	TRBJ1-1
TGTGCCAGCAGCTTAGTCCTAGTTACGGGCAATGAGCAGTTCTTC	CASSLVLVTGNEQFF	.	TRBV7-2	.	TRBJ2-1
TGTGCCAGCTCACCTAGAGGGGGTGAGCAGTTCTTC	CASSPRGGEQFF	.	TRBV18	.	TRBJ2-1
TGCAGTGCTAGTAAAGCAGGGAGGACCGGGGAGCTGTTTTTT	CSASKAGRTGELFF	.	TRBV20-1	.	TRBJ2-2
TGCGCCAGCAGCCACGCTCGGGAGTCCTACAATGAGCAGTTCTTC	CASSHARESYNEQFF	.	TRBV4-1	.	TRBJ2-1
TGCGCCAGCAGTGCCTTAGGAAAAGCGGGAGGAACTGGGGCCAACGTCCTGACTTTC	CASSALGKAGGTGANVLTF	TRBD2	TRBV10-2	.	TRBJ2-6
TGTGCCAGCAGCTTATGGCCCGCAGGGCTACGGGAGGTGGCCTACGAGCAGTACTTC	CASSLWPAGLREVAYEQYF	TRBD2	TRBV7-9	few	TRBJ2-7
TGTGCCACCAGTGAGCCGGTTGCAAGCACGAACACCGGGGAGCTGTTTTTT	CATSEPVASTNTGELFF	.	TRBV24-1	.	TRBJ2-2
TGTGCCACAAAAGGGACTAGCCCCACAGATACGCAGTATTTT	CATKGTSPTDTQYF	TRBD2	TRBV2	.	TRBJ2-3
TGTGCCAGCAGTTCGCCGACAGGGAGGACTGAAGCTTTCTTT	CASSSPTGRTEAFF	TRBD1	TRBV6-2/TRBV6-3	once	TRBJ1-1
TGCGCCAGCAGCCCCACCCCCCCGGGGACAGGGGCCGACAATGAGCAGTTCTTC	CASSPTPPGTGADNEQFF	TRBD1	TRBV5-1	.	TRBJ2-1
TGTGCCATCAGCTCCGGGACTAGCAACACCGGGGAGCTGTTTTTT	CAISSGTSNTGELFF	TRBD2	TRBV10-3	.	TRBJ2-2
TGCGCCAGCAGCCCTGCGCAGGGGGCAGAAGAGCAGTACTTC	CASSPAQGAEEQYF	TRBD1	TRBV5-1	.	TRBJ2-7
TGTGCCAGCGTATTGGGGGCCTATAGCAATCAGCCCCAGCATTTT	CASVLGAYSNQPQHF	.	TRBV2	once	TRBJ1-5
TGTGCCAGCAGTACCGGGACTGCTAACTATGGCTACACCTTC	CASSTGTANYGYTF	.	TRBV28	.	TRBJ1-2